This T cell receptor (beta chain) was identified during a study of identical twins. V lost 2 bases to trimming and J lost 5 bases; unmatched junction nucleotides: 11. This CDR3 comprises 18 residues. The germline V gene has CDR1 MDHEN and CDR2 SYDVKM. Template switching added a universal primer site, and cDNA bore unique molecular identifiers. TCRdb called the 5' RACE reads again in MiXCR, with one record for every CDR3 protein. The sample yields about 280,000 distinct CDR3 sequences, more than 6.5% seen once. With no exceptions, donors were healthy Caucasians. The same sample was also studied in work on yellow fever vaccine responses in identical twins. This second report adds: Twins' vaccine T cell responses were reported to seem partly convergent and partly personalized.

This receptor was taken from a woman between 18 and 29 years old in good health. V usage is TRBV28 and J usage is TRBJ2-2; 10 positions match TRBD1. What was sequenced was memory (CD45RO+) T cells sorted from blood. This CDR3 is CASSLRQGAGITTGELFF. The CDR3 region has the DNA TGTGCCAGCAGTTTACGACAGGGGGCAGGGATAACAACCGGGGAGCTGTTTTTT.